This T cell receptor beta chain appears in the sequencing data of a study of cytomegalovirus exposure and HLA in healthy donors. Germline-derived CDR1 and CDR2 are SQVTM and ANQGSEA. After removal of 4 bases from V and 8 bases from J, the junction contained 9 bases not matched to a gene. CDR3 length equals 13 residues. PCR primers comprised 60 Vbeta and 13 Jbeta primers. Sequencing was performed with immunoSEQ multiplex PCR; in TCRdb, only in-frame clones are kept and a portion is missing. The sample consists of under 150,000 clones, about 86% of them appearing once. J is TRBJ1-1 and V is TRBV29-1; 8 nucleotides line up with TRBD1. The receptor was derived from a man aged 18 to 29 in good health and CMV-seronegative. Material: PBMCs. The CDR3 nucleotides are TGCAGCGTTGCAGGGGGCTTGGCCCCAGAAGCTTTCTTT. Amino acids: CSVAGGLAPEAFF. The complete variable domain, with remaining parts taken from reference TRBV29-1 and TRBJ1-1, reads SAVISQKPSRDICQRGTSLTIQCQVDSQVTMMFWYRQQPGQSLTLIATANQGSEATYESGFVIDKFPISRPNLTFSTLTVSNMSPEDSSIYLCSVAGGLAPEAFFGQGTRLTVV.